This T cell receptor (beta chain) originates from a study of blood T cell repertoires in COVID-19. The repertoire was sequenced with immunoSEQ multiplex PCR; TCRdb's copy has only in-frame clones and lacks some. The table records about 120,000 clones, 86% of them present only once. Germline V gene data show CDR1 as MNHNS and CDR2 as SASEGT. The V segment lost 2 bases and the J segment 1 base; nucleotides outside the gene matches: 1. The CDR3 totals 15 residues. Sequencing used peripheral blood. This TCR was sampled from a man aged 35 to 55 with acute or convalescent COVID-19. This chain connects TRBV6-1 to TRBJ1-4, with 7 bases that match TRBD1. The DNA for the CDR3 is TGTGCCAGCAGTGAACAGGGGGAAACTAATGAAAAACTGTTTTTT. It codes for CASSEQGETNEKLFF.